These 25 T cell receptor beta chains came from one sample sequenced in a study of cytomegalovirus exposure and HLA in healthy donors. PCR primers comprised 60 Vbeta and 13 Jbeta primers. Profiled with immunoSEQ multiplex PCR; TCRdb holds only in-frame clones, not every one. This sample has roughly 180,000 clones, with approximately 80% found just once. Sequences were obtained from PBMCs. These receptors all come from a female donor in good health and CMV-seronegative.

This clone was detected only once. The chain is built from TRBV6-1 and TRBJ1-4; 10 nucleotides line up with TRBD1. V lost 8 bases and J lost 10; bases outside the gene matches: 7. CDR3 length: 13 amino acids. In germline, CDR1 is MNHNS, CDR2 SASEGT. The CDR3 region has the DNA TGTGCCAGCGGGGACAGGGGAGCGGGAAAACTGTTTTTT. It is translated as CASGDRGAGKLFF.

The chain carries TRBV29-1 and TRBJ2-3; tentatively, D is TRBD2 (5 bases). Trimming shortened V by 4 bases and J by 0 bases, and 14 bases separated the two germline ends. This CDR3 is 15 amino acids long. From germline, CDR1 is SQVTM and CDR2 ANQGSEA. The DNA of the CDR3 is TGCAGCGTTGGACGGCGGGTGTCTAGCACAGATACGCAGTATTTT. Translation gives CSVGRRVSSTDTQYF.

In DNA, the CDR3 is TGTGCCAGCAGTTACGGAGCCGGGGGTGGCTACGAGCAGTACTTC. Encoded protein: CASSYGAGGGYEQYF. The chain recombines TRBV6-5 with TRBJ2-7, with D possibly matching TRBD2 (6 bases). This CDR3 contains 15 residues. Germline-derived CDR1 and CDR2 are MNHEY and SVGAGI. Deletions cut 2 bases from V and 3 bases from J, with 14 bases between.

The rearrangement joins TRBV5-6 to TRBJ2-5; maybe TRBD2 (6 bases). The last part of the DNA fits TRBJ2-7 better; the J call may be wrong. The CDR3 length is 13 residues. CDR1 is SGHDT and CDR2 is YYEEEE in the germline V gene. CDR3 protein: CASSFGLTYEQYF. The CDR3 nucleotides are TGTGCCAGCAGCTTCGGACTAACCTACGAGCAGTACTTC.

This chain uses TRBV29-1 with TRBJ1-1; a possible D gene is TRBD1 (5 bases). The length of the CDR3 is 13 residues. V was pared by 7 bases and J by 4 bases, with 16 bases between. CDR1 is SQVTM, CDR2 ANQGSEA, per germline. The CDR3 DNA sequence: TGCAGCGCTACCTCACCTAGGGGCACTGAAGCTTTCTTT. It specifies CSATSPRGTEAFF.

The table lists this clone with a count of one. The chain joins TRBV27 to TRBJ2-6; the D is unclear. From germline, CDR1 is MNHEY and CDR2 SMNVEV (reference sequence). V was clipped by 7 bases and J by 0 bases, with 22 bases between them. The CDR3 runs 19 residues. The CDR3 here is CASTASLRHAFSGANVLTF. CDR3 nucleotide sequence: TGTGCCAGCACCGCGTCCTTGAGACATGCTTTCTCTGGGGCCAACGTCCTGACTTTC.

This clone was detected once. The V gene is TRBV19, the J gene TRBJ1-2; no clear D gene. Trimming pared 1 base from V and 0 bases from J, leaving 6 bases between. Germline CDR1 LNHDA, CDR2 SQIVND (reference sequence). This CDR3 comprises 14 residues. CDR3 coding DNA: TGTGCCAGTAGTATAGTTTCATCTAACTATGGCTACACCTTC. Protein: CASSIVSSNYGYTF.

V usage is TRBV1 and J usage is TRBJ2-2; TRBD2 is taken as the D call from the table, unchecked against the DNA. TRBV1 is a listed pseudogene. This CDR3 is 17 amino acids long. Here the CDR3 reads CTSSQAPLAGEAGELFF. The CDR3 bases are TGCACCAGCAGCCAAGCTCCACTAGCGGGGGAGGCCGGGGAGCTGTTTTTT.

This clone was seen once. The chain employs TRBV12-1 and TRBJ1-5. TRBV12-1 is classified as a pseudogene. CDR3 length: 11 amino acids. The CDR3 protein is CASSFVSPQHF. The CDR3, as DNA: TGTGCCAGCAGCTTTGTTAGTCCCCAGCATTTT.

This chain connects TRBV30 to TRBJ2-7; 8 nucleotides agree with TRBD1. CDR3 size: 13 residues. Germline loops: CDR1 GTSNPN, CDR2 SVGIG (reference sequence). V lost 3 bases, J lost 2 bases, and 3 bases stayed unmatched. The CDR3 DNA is TGTGCCTGGAGGGGGACAGGCACCTACGAGCAGTACTTC. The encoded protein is CAWRGTGTYEQYF. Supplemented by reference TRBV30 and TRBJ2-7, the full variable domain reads SQTIHQWPATLVQPVGSPLSLECTVEGTSNPNLYWYRQAAGRGLQLLFYSVGIGQISSEVPQNLSASRPQDRQFILSSKKLLLSDSGFYLCAWRGTGTYEQYFGPGTRLTVT.

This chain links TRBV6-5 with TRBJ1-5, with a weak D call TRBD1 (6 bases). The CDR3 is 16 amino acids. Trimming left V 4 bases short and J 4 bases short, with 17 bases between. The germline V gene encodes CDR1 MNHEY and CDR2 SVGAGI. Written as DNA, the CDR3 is TGTGCCAGCAGTTTCCCCTGGGGGCAGGGAAATCAGCCCCAGCATTTT. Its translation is CASSFPWGQGNQPQHF.

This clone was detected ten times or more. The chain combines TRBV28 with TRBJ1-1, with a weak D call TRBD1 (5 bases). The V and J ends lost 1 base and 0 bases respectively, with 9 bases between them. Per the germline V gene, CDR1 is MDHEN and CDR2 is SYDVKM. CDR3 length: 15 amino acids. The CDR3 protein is CASSLYPGLNTEAFF. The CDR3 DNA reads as TGTGCCAGCAGTTTATACCCAGGGCTGAACACTGAAGCTTTCTTT.

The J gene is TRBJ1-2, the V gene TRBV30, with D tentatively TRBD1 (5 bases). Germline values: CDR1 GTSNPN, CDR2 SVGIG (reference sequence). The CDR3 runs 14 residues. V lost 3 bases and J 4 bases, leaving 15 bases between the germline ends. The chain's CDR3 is CAWRGSREGYGYTF. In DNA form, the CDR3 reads TGTGCCTGGAGGGGGAGCAGGGAGGGCTATGGCTACACCTTC.

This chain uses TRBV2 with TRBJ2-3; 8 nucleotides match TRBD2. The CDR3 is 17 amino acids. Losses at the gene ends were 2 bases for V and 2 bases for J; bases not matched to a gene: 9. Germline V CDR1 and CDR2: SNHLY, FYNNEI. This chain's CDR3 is CASSESGLAPNTDTQYF. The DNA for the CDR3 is TGTGCCAGCAGTGAATCTGGACTAGCCCCGAACACAGATACGCAGTATTTT. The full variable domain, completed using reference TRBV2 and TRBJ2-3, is EPEVTQTPSHQVTQMGQEVILRCVPISNHLYFYWYRQILGQKVEFLVSFYNNEISEKSEIFDDQFSVERPDGSNFTLKIRSTKLEDSAMYFCASSESGLAPNTDTQYFGPGTRLTVL.

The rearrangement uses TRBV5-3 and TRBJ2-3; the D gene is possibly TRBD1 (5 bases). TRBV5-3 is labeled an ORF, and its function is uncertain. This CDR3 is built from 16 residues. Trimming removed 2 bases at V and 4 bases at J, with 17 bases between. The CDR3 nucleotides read TGTGCCAGAAGCTTTGGGGTCCCATTAGGGGCAGATACGCAGTATTTT. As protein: CARSFGVPLGADTQYF.

This CDR3 is CASTLSGGGPNEQFF. The CDR3 nucleotides read TGTGCCAGCACCCTATCGGGCGGGGGGCCCAATGAGCAGTTCTTC. The rearrangement joins TRBV2 to TRBJ2-1; TRBD2 matches 8 bases. The CDR3 loop spans 15 amino acids. After removal of 7 bases from V and 6 bases from J, the junction contained 11 bases not matched to a gene. Germline V gene sequence: CDR1 SNHLY, CDR2 FYNNEI.

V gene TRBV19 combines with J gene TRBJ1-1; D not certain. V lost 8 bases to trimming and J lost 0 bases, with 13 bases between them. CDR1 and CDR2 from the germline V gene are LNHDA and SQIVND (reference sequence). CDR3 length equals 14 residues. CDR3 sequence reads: CASWSGALNTEAFF. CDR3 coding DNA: TGTGCCAGTTGGTCCGGTGCCCTGAACACTGAAGCTTTCTTT.

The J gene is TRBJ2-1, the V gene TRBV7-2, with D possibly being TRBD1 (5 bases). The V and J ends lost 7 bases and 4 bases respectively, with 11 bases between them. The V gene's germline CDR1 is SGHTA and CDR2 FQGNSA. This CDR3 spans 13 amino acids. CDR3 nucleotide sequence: TGTGCCAGCATCGCACAGGTTTACAATGAGCAGTTCTTC. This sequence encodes CASIAQVYNEQFF.

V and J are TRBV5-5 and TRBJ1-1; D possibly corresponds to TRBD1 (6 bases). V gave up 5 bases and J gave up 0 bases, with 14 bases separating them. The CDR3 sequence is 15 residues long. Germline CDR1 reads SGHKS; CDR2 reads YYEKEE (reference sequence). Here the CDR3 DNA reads TGTGCCAGCAGTGCTCATGGACAGATGAACACTGAAGCTTTCTTT. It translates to CASSAHGQMNTEAFF.

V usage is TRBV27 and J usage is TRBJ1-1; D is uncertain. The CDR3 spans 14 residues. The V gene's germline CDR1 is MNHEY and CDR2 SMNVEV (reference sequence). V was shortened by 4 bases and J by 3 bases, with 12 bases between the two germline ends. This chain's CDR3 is CASSSMAGYTEAFF. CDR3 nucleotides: TGTGCCAGCAGTTCCATGGCAGGTTACACTGAAGCTTTCTTT.

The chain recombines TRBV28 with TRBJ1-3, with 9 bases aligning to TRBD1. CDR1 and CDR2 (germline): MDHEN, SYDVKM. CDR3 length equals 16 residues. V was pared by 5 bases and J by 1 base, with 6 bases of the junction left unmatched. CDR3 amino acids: CASSATGTGSGNTIYF. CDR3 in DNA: TGTGCCAGCAGTGCAACCGGGACAGGGTCTGGAAACACCATATATTTT.

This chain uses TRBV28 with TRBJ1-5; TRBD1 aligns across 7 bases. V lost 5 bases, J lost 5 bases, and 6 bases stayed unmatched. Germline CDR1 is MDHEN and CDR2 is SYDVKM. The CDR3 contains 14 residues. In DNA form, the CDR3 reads TGTGCCAGCAGTACCGACAGGGTAGATCAGCCCCAGCATTTT. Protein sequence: CASSTDRVDQPQHF.

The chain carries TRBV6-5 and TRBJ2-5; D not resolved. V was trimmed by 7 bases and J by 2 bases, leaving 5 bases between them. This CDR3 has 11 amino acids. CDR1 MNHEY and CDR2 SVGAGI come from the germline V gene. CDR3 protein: CASTQQETQYF. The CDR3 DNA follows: TGTGCCAGCACCCAACAAGAGACCCAGTACTTC.

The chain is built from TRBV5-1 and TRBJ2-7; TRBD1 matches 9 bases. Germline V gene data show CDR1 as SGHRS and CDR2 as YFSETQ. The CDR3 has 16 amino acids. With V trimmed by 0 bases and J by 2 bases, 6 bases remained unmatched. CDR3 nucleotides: TGCGCCAGCAGCTTGGGCCGGGGACAGGGTACCTACGAGCAGTACTTC. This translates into CASSLGRGQGTYEQYF.

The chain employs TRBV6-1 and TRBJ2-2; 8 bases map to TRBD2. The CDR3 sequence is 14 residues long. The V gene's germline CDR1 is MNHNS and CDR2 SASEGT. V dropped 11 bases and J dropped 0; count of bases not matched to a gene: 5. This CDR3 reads CASGGGANTGELFF. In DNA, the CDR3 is TGTGCCTCCGGGGGGGGTGCGAACACCGGGGAGCTGTTTTTT.